A single T cell receptor beta chain is shown here with its context. The antigen is undetermined. After removal of 2 bases from V and 5 bases from J, the junction contained 3 bases not matched to a gene. The CDR3 is 14 residues long. Germline CDR1 and CDR2: SGHTA and FQGNSA. Produced via immunoSEQ multiplex PCR; TCRdb's table is partial and in-frame only. Of around 87,000 clones in the sample, 75% to 90% were seen once. The data are from a study of T cell responses to AZD1222 COVID-19 vaccine. Regarding the study as a whole: Regions left unmutated in variants are reportedly the target of nearly half of spike-specific TCRs. Along spike, vaccine-associated CD4 TCRs were found throughout, with dominance at 160-218 and 743-854.

The V and J genes are TRBV7-2 and TRBJ2-4; 7 bases line up with TRBD2. This sequence was found in an adult who received the AZD1222 COVID-19 vaccine. Material: peripheral blood, obtained 28 days after the second AZD1222 dose. CDR3 in DNA: TGTGCCAGCAGCTTATCGGCGGGGGAAAACATTCAGTACTTC. Translating gives CASSLSAGENIQYF. Combining the CDR3 with reference TRBV7-2 and TRBJ2-4 gives the whole variable domain GAGVSQSPSNKVTEKGKDVELRCDPISGHTALYWYRQSLGQGLEFLIYFQGNSAPDKSGLPSDRFSAERTGGSVSTLTIQRTQQEDSAVYLCASSLSAGENIQYFGAGTRLSVL.